Following are 2 T cell receptor beta chains from one sample sequenced in a study of shared clonotypes between healthy human individuals. Clones were read by immunoSEQ multiplex PCR, and TCRdb kept only the in-frame ones, dropping some. The sample records millions of clones, about 94% being singletons. CD45RO-negative cells were positively selected for CCR7, leaving out terminally differentiated effector memory CD45RA+ cells. The specimen was naive CD8+ T cells sorted from blood. Receptors originate from a young man in good health.

This clone was found once. CDR3 nucleotides: TGTGCCAGCAGCCCTAGGCCAGAACCAACCGCAGATACGCAGTATTTT. It yields the protein CASSPRPEPTADTQYF. The gene calls are TRBV11-2 and TRBJ2-3; D is uncertain. The CDR3 spans 16 residues. The germline V gene has CDR1 SGHAT and CDR2 FQNNGV. Trimming pared 5 bases from V and 4 bases from J, leaving 19 bases between.

This chain joins TRBV13 and TRBJ2-7; 7 nucleotides match TRBD1. This CDR3 comprises 16 residues. CDR1 is PRHDT and CDR2 is FYEKMQ in the germline V gene (reference sequence). V shed 5 bases, J shed 0 bases, and the junction held 10 bases outside the gene matches. This CDR3 is CASSPRTGLSSYEQYF. The CDR3, as DNA: TGTGCCAGCAGCCCACGGACAGGCCTCAGCTCCTACGAGCAGTACTTC.